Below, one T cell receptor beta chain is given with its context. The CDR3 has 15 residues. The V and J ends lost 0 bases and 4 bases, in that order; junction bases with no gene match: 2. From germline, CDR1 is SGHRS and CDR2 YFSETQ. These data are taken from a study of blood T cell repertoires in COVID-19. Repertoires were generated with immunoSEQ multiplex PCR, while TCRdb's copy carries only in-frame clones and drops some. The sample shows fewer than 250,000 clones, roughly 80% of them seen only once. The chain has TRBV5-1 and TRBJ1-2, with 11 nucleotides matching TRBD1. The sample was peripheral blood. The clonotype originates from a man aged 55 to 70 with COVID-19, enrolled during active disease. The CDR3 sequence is CASSLAGTGGYGYTF. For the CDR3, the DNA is TGCGCCAGCAGCTTGGCCGGGACAGGGGGCTATGGCTACACCTTC.